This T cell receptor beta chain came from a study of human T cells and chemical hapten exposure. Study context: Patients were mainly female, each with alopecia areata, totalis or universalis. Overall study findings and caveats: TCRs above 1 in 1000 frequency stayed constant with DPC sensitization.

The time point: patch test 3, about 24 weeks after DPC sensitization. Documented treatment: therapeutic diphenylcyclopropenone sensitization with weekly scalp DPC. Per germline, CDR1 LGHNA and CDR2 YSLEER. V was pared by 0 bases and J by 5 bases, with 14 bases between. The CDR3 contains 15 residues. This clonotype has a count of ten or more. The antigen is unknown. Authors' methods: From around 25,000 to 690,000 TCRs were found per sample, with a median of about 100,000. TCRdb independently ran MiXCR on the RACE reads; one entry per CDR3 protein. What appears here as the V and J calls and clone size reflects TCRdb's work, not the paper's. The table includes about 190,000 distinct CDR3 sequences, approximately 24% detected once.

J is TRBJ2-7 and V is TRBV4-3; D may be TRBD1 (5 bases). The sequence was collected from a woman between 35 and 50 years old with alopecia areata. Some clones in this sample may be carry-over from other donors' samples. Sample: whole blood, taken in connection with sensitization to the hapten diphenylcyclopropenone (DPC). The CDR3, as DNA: TGCGCCAGCAGCCAAGAAGGGCAGGGCAGCCACGAGCAGTACTTC. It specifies CASSQEGQGSHEQYF.